What follows are 8 T cell receptor beta chains derived from one specimen sequenced in a study of OX40 agonist ivuxolimab in advanced cancers. The data were produced by immunoSEQ multiplex PCR, yet TCRdb's version contains in-frame clones alone and is incomplete. Here the sample spans under 25,000 clones, around 82% being singletons. The input for sequencing was CD4+ or CD8+ T cells sorted from blood, taken in a trial of the OX40 agonist ivuxolimab. These receptors all come from an adult with an advanced solid tumor such as melanoma, head and neck, liver or kidney cancer.

This clone was detected once. V and J are TRBV4-3 and TRBJ1-5; no clear D gene. Germline values: CDR1 LGHNA, CDR2 YSLEER. V was trimmed by 0 bases and J by 3 bases, leaving 21 bases between them. The CDR3 is 19 residues long. This CDR3 is CASSQDWLRLREYNQPQHF. The CDR3 DNA follows: TGCGCCAGCAGCCAAGATTGGTTAAGACTGAGGGAATACAATCAGCCCCAGCATTTT.

The CDR3 protein is CASSLSTGANYGYTF. The CDR3 region has the DNA TGTGCCAGCAGTTTATCAACGGGAGCTAACTATGGCTACACCTTC. The chain links TRBV28 to TRBJ1-2; no firm D call. This CDR3 spans 15 amino acids. V was cut by 1 base and J by 0 bases, with 9 bases left in between. Germline V lookup: CDR1 MDHEN, CDR2 SYDVKM.

A single count supports this clone. The chain joins TRBV2 to TRBJ2-5, with D perhaps matching TRBD1 or TRBD2 (6 bases each). CDR1 and CDR2 from the germline V gene are SNHLY and FYNNEI. V was clipped by 8 bases and J by 4 bases, with 17 bases between them. The CDR3 is 14 amino acids. CDR3 loop: CASGAGGRTETQYF. The CDR3 bases are TGTGCCAGCGGAGCTGGGGGGCGCACAGAGACCCAGTACTTC. Variable domain in full (rest from reference TRBV2 and TRBJ2-5): EPEVTQTPSHQVTQMGQEVILRCVPISNHLYFYWYRQILGQKVEFLVSFYNNEISEKSEIFDDQFSVERPDGSNFTLKIRSTKLEDSAMYFCASGAGGRTETQYFGPGTRLLVL.

This clone was counted a few times. The chain is built from TRBV7-2 and TRBJ2-4, with D possibly being TRBD2 (6 bases). The CDR3 sequence is 14 residues long. The V end was cut by 2 bases, the J end by 5 bases, with 10 bases between. Germline values: CDR1 SGHTA, CDR2 FQGNSA. This CDR3 reads CASSLSREQNIQYF. DNA of the CDR3: TGTGCCAGCAGCTTATCACGGGAGCAAAACATTCAGTACTTC. Filled out from reference TRBV7-2 and TRBJ2-4, the complete variable domain reads GAGVSQSPSNKVTEKGKDVELRCDPISGHTALYWYRQSLGQGLEFLIYFQGNSAPDKSGLPSDRFSAERTGGSVSTLTIQRTQQEDSAVYLCASSLSREQNIQYFGAGTRLSVL.

The chain carries TRBV5-4 and TRBJ1-4; tentatively, D is TRBD1 (5 bases). The CDR3 length is 15 residues. Trimming removed 1 base from V and 8 bases from J, with 15 bases in between. Germline-derived CDR1 and CDR2 are SGHNT and YYREEE (reference sequence). In DNA, the CDR3 is TGTGCCAGCAGCTTGAAGTTTAGGGGTATGGAAAAACTGTTTTTT. Translating gives CASSLKFRGMEKLFF. The variable domain in full, with the rest retrieved from reference TRBV5-4 and TRBJ1-4, is ETGVTQSPTHLIKTRGQQVTLRCSSQSGHNTVSWYQQALGQGPQFIFQYYREEENGRGNFPPRFSGLQFPNYSSELNVNALELDDSALYLCASSLKFRGMEKLFFGSGTQLSVL.

The chain employs TRBV7-9 and TRBJ2-1, with 9 bases fitting TRBD1. The ends lost 3 bases at V and 7 bases at J; junction bases unmatched: 7. Germline CDR1 and CDR2: SEHNR and FQNEAQ (reference sequence). The CDR3 covers 15 residues. As DNA, the CDR3 is TGTGCCAGCAGCTTCTCCGGGACAGGGCCTAATGAGCAGTTCTTC. Translating it yields CASSFSGTGPNEQFF.

The chain's CDR3 is CASRTGSVAGELFF. Written as DNA, the CDR3 is TGCGCCAGCAGGACAGGGTCGGTGGCCGGGGAGCTGTTTTTT. The chain links TRBV4-1 to TRBJ2-2; 7 bases fit TRBD1. In germline, CDR1 is MGHRA, CDR2 YSYEKL. The V and J ends lost 6 bases and 6 bases, in that order; junction bases with no gene match: 7. The CDR3 is made up of 14 amino acids.

The rearrangement joins TRBV19 to TRBJ2-5, with 8 bases identical to TRBD2. The germline V gene encodes CDR1 LNHDA and CDR2 SQIVND (reference sequence). This CDR3 has 14 amino acids. V shed 7 bases, J shed 3 bases, and the junction held 7 bases outside the gene matches. This chain's CDR3 is CASINRGGKETQYF. CDR3 nucleotide sequence: TGTGCCAGTATCAACCGGGGGGGGAAAGAGACCCAGTACTTC.